This is a list of T cell receptor beta chains from one sample in a study of siplizumab effects on memory and regulatory T cells. Sequencing used immunoSEQ multiplex PCR; TCRdb keeps in-frame clones, though not all of them. The sample has around 72,000 clones; 91% are singletons. The material sequenced was CD8+ T cells sorted from blood. The receptor source for this set is a human donor in good health. Each CDR3 is given with its conserved first and last residue. A D gene is named only where the DNA matches it firmly. A clone size is listed for some rows: how often the clone was seen (once, few, many), or a class if it is expanded.

TRBJ1-2 | NA | TRBV27 | 14 | NA | TGTGCCAGCAGTTTTCGGCAGGGTGGCTATGGCTACACCTTC | CASSFRQGGYGYTF
TRBJ2-5 | TRBD1 | TRBV14 | 16 | NA | TGTGCCAGCAGCCAAGGATTCTCAGGGGGCTTAGAGACCCAGTACTTC | CASSQGFSGGLETQYF
TRBJ2-7 | NA | TRBV9 | 12 | once | TGTGCCAGCAGCGGGGCAACCTACGAGCAGTACTTC | CASSGATYEQYF
TRBJ1-5 | NA | TRBV27 | 15 | NA | TGTGCCAGCAGACGGGACAAACTTAGCAATCAGCCCCAGCATTTT | CASRRDKLSNQPQHF
TRBJ2-7 | TRBD1 | TRBV27 | 14 | once | TGTGCCAGCAGTGGACAGGGGGAGTTATTCGAGCAGTACTTC | CASSGQGELFEQYF
TRBJ1-2 | NA | TRBV9 | 11 | NA | TGTGCCAGCAGCGCCGAGGGGGGCTACACCTTC | CASSAEGGYTF
TRBJ2-7 | NA | TRBV5-4 | 15 | NA | TGTGCCAGCAGCTTCGGTATAGGTAATTCCTACGAGCAGTACTTC | CASSFGIGNSYEQYF
TRBJ2-5 | NA | TRBV1 | 16 | NA | TGCACCAGCAGCCAAGATACGCGGGGGGCGCAAGAGACCCAGTACTTC | CTSSQDTRGAQETQYF
TRBJ1-5 | NA | TRBV4-2 | 17 | NA | TGTGCCAGCAGCCAAGATCGACTACCGGCCGGCAATCAGCCCCAGCATTTT | CASSQDRLPAGNQPQHF
TRBJ1-1 | TRBD1 | TRBV4-1 | 18 | NA | TGCGCCAGCAGCCATTTGACAGGGGGCGCTGGAATGAACACTGAAGCTTTCTTT | CASSHLTGGAGMNTEAFF
TRBJ2-7 | NA | TRBV29-1 | 13 | once | TGCAGCGTTGGTCCCTCGGACTCCTACGAGCAGTACTTC | CSVGPSDSYEQYF
TRBJ2-5 | TRBD1 | TRBV6-6 | 13 | once | TGTGCCAGCAGGACAGGGTTCGTAGAGACCCAGTACTTC | CASRTGFVETQYF
TRBJ2-5 | TRBD1 | TRBV27 | 13 | NA | TGTGCCAGCAAACAGGGGATAGAGGAGACCCAGTACTTC | CASKQGIEETQYF
TRBJ2-5 | NA | TRBV6-5 | 15 | NA | TGTGCCAGCAGTTACTTTCTAGGACAGCAAGAGACCCAGTACTTC | CASSYFLGQQETQYF
TRBJ2-3 | NA | TRBV18 | 16 | once | TGTGCCAGCTCACCATCTGCAGGGTCAGGGATAGATACGCAGTATTTT | CASSPSAGSGIDTQYF
TRBJ2-1 | TRBD1 | TRBV30 | 15 | NA | TGTGCCTGGAGTGTACGGGACAGAGATTACAATGAGCAGTTCTTC | CAWSVRDRDYNEQFF
TRBJ1-5 | NA | TRBV29-1 | 12 | NA | TGCAGCGTTGAGGAAGAGCATCAGCCCCAGCATTTT | CSVEEEHQPQHF
TRBJ2-5 | TRBD2 | TRBV5-4 | 14 | NA | TGTGCCAGCAGTGGGCGGGGGGTACAAGAGACCCAGTACTTC | CASSGRGVQETQYF
TRBJ2-7 | NA | TRBV18 | 12 | once | TGTGCCAGCTCACCAGGGTACTACGAGCAGTACTTC | CASSPGYYEQYF
TRBJ2-5 | NA | TRBV27 | 16 | NA | TGTGCCAGCAGTACCACAGGTGGGGGTAGGCAAGAGACCCAGTACTTC | CASSTTGGGRQETQYF
TRBJ2-4 | NA | TRBV6-5 | 16 | NA | TGTGCCAGCAGTTACTCGCCCCGTCTAGCCAAAAACATTCAGTACTTC | CASSYSPRLAKNIQYF
TRBJ1-1 | NA | TRBV5-4 | 15 | NA | TGTGCCAGCAGCTTCATCTCCCAAGCAGACCCTGAAGCTTTCTTT | CASSFISQADPEAFF
TRBJ1-5 | NA | TRBV19 | 13 | NA | TGTGCCAGTAGTATAGCGACCTTAAGGCCCCAGCATTTT | CASSIATLRPQHF
TRBJ2-1 | TRBD2 | TRBV7-9 | 18 | NA | TGTGCCAGCAGCTTAGGAAGGGGTAGCGGGAGACCCTACAATGAGCAGTTCTTC | CASSLGRGSGRPYNEQFF
TRBJ2-1 | NA | TRBV27 | 21 | NA | TGTGCCAGCAGTTCAGCAGGCGTGGGTATGGGGCGGGAAAGGACCTACAATGAGCAGTTCTTC | CASSSAGVGMGRERTYNEQFF
TRBJ2-5 | NA | TRBV7-9 | 15 | once | TGTGCCAGCAGGGGGTTAAATGTCTTAGGGGAGACCCAGTACTTC | CASRGLNVLGETQYF
TRBJ1-1 | NA | TRBV5-1 | 15 | NA | TGCGCCAGCAGCTTGGTGTCAGGGCAGGTAACTGAAGCTTTCTTT | CASSLVSGQVTEAFF
TRBJ2-7 | TRBD2 | TRBV7-9 | 13 | NA | TGTGCCAGCAGCCCCCCGGGGGGCTACGAGCAGTACTTC | CASSPPGGYEQYF
TRBJ2-2 | NA | TRBV7-6 | 11 | NA | TGTGCCAGCGGGGGGCCCGAATGGCTGTTTTTT | CASGGPEWLFF
TRBJ2-1 | TRBD2 | TRBV4-1 | 14 | NA | TGCGCCAGCAGCCACCCCGCGGGGGACAATGAGCAGTTCTTC | CASSHPAGDNEQFF
TRBJ2-7 | TRBD1 | TRBV7-9 | 15 | NA | TGTGCCAGCAGCCCCCGGGGACAGGGTGTCTACGAGCAGTACTTC | CASSPRGQGVYEQYF
TRBJ1-4 | NA | TRBV5-6 | 15 | NA | TGTGCCAGCAGCTTGGCGGGGCAGGGAGGAGAAAAACTGTTTTTT | CASSLAGQGGEKLFF
TRBJ1-1 | TRBD1 | TRBV19 | 13 | NA | TGTGCCAGTCGCCCAGGGGGCTTGGATGAAGCTTTCTTT | CASRPGGLDEAFF
TRBJ2-5 | NA | TRBV4-1 | 16 | NA | TGCGCCAGCAGCCACCGTGTGGCGGGCGATAGGGAGACCCAGTACTTC | CASSHRVAGDRETQYF
TRBJ2-5 | NA | TRBV5-8 | 19 | NA | TGTGCCAGCAGCTTGGGTGGTAAAGGTTTTGGGGCGTACCAAGAGACCCAGTACTTC | CASSLGGKGFGAYQETQYF
TRBJ2-7 | TRBD1 | TRBV30 | 12 | NA | TGTGCCCACCGGACAGGGCCCTACGAGCAGTACTTC | CAHRTGPYEQYF
TRBJ2-1 | TRBD2 | TRBV19 | 15 | NA | TGTGCCAGTAGTACGGGACTAGCGGACTACAATGAGCAGTTCTTC | CASSTGLADYNEQFF
TRBJ2-7 | NA | TRBV5-3 | 16 | NA | TGTGCCAGAAGCTTGGCCCTATTGCATGGCTCCTACGAGCAGTACTTC | CARSLALLHGSYEQYF
TRBJ2-1 | NA | TRBV6-5 | 12 | NA | TGTGCCAGCAGTCCCCGAGTGGATGAGCAGTTCTTC | CASSPRVDEQFF
TRBJ1-5 | NA | TRBV19 | 14 | NA | TGTGCCAGTAGCTCATGGGACGGCAATCAGCCCCAGCATTTT | CASSSWDGNQPQHF
TRBJ2-7 | TRBD2 | TRBV4-1 | 16 | NA | TGCGCCAGCAGCCAAGCCCGGACTAGCGGGGGTTACGAGCAGTACTTC | CASSQARTSGGYEQYF
TRBJ1-1 | NA | TRBV19 | 13 | NA | TGTGCCAGTAGTATCCCAGGGAACACTGAAGCTTTCTTT | CASSIPGNTEAFF
TRBJ2-7 | NA | TRBV7-8 | 13 | NA | TGTGCCAGCAGCCCAAGGGGAGAAGACGAGCAGTACTTC | CASSPRGEDEQYF
TRBJ2-5 | NA | TRBV2 | 16 | NA | TGTGCCAGCAACCTTAGGGACACCGATAATCAAGAGACCCAGTACTTC | CASNLRDTDNQETQYF
TRBJ2-7 | NA | TRBV18 | 13 | NA | TGTGCCAGCTCACCAGGACAATCCTACGAGCAGTACTTC | CASSPGQSYEQYF
TRBJ2-1 | NA | TRBV9 | 16 | NA | TGTGCCAGCAGCGTAGATCACAGAGGGGTCTTGGATGAGCAGTTCTTC | CASSVDHRGVLDEQFF
TRBJ2-7 | TRBD2 | TRBV7-2 | 15 | NA | TGTGCCAGCAGCTTAGCTAGCGGGGGTACCTACGAGCAGTACTTC | CASSLASGGTYEQYF
TRBJ2-7 | NA | TRBV5-5 | 13 | NA | TGTGCCAGCACATTCACCGGGGCCTTGGAGCAGTACTTC | CASTFTGALEQYF
TRBJ1-2 | NA | TRBV5-4 | 14 | NA | TGTGCCAGCAGCTTCCTTGGGGGAGGCTATGGCTACACCTTC | CASSFLGGGYGYTF
TRBJ2-1 | NA | TRBV7-6 | 16 | NA | TGTGCCAGCAGCCTATTAGTGGGGACACGGTACAATGAGCAGTTCTTC | CASSLLVGTRYNEQFF
TRBJ2-5 | TRBD2 | TRBV4-2 | 19 | NA | TGTGCCAGCAGCCAACCTGGGCTGGGACTAGCGGGAGTTCAGAAGACCCAGTACTTC | CASSQPGLGLAGVQKTQYF
TRBJ1-3 | NA | TRBV7-2 | 15 | NA | TGTGCCAGCAGCTTAGATACGGGGACTGGAAACACCATATATTTT | CASSLDTGTGNTIYF
TRBJ2-3 | NA | TRBV7-2 | 14 | NA | TGTGCCAGCAGCTTCTCCGTACACACAGATACGCAGTATTTT | CASSFSVHTDTQYF
TRBJ1-3 | NA | TRBV19 | 11 | NA | TGTGCCAGTAGTATAGTAAACACCATATATTTT | CASSIVNTIYF
TRBJ1-2 | NA | TRBV9 | 17 | NA | TGTGCCAGCAGCGTTGTCCCGACCGAAAAGACGTCCTATGGCTACACCTTC | CASSVVPTEKTSYGYTF
TRBJ2-7 | NA | TRBV7-6 | 12 | NA | TGTGCCAGCAGCCTGCTAGAAGACGAGCAGTACTTC | CASSLLEDEQYF
TRBJ1-5 | NA | TRBV7-9 | 13 | NA | TGTGCCAGCAGCCCAGTTTTGGGTCAGCCCCAGCATTTT | CASSPVLGQPQHF
TRBJ1-1 | NA | TRBV7-9 | 12 | NA | TGTGCCAGCAGTCCCTTGAACACTGAAGCTTTCTTT | CASSPLNTEAFF